What follows describes a single T cell receptor beta chain. Source study methods: Amplification of reference gene primers was used by the study to estimate nucleated cell counts. Data came from immunoSEQ multiplex PCR; TCRdb stores just in-frame clones and leaves some out. V, J and clone size derive from that table, while D and trimming were established from the DNA sequence. Of more than 85,000 clones in the sample, roughly 80% are singletons; the top ten hold about 20%. Trimming stripped 6 bases from V and 6 bases from J, with 20 bases between. Germline assignment: CDR1 MNHEY and CDR2 SVGAGI. This CDR3 has 15 amino acids. This sample was included in a study of blood T cell repertoires in COVID-19. Whole-study context: Donors in the United States, Italy and Spain gave samples during acute or convalescent COVID-19. In each case, the material was cDNA or gDNA derived from T cells, B-cell-depleted T cells, or PBMCs.

Material for sequencing was peripheral blood. This clonotype was obtained from a woman in her sixties or seventies with acute or convalescent COVID-19. The chain joins TRBV6-5 to TRBJ1-2; tentative D call: TRBD1 (6 bases). The CDR3, as DNA: TGTGCCAGCAGCCCCACTATACCGCGGGGGCATGGCTACACCTTC. Translating gives CASSPTIPRGHGYTF.